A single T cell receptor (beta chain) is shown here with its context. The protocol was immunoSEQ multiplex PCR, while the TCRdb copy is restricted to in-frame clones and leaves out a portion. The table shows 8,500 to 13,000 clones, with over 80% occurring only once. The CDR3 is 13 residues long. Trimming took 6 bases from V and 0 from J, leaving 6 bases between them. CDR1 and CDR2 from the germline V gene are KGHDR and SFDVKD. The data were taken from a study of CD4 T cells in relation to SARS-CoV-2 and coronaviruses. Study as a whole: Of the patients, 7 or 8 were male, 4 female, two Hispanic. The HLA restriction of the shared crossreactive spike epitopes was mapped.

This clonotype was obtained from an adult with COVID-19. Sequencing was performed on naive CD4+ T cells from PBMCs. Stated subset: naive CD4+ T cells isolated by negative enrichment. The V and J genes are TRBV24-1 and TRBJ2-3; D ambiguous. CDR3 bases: TGTGCCACCAGTTCCCGCAGCACAGATACGCAGTATTTT. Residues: CATSSRSTDTQYF.